This record looks at one TCR beta chain sequence and its context. This specimen belongs to a study of cytomegalovirus exposure and HLA in healthy donors. Study as a whole: The study placed 70% to 85% of its approximately 400 genotyped donors in the Caucasian-associated ancestry cluster.

V gave up 4 bases and J gave up 1 base, with 10 bases separating them. CDR3 length: 14 residues. The germline gives CDR1 MGHRA, CDR2 YSYEKL. It was with 60 Vbeta and 13 Jbeta primers that the PCR ran. TCRdb's table, derived via immunoSEQ multiplex PCR, lists solely in-frame clones and lacks some. In the table there are 150,000 to 200,000 clones, approximately 80% of which are singletons. Sequencing input: PBMCs. The TCR originated in a male donor in good health and CMV-seronegative. J is TRBJ2-5 and V is TRBV4-1; D is possibly TRBD1 (6 bases). This chain's CDR3 is CASSRQAPQETQYF. The DNA for the CDR3 is TGCGCCAGCAGCCGACAGGCCCCCCAAGAGACCCAGTACTTC.